A single sample gave rise to the 23 T cell receptor beta chains below, sequenced in a study of blood T cell repertoires in COVID-19. Sequencing used immunoSEQ multiplex PCR; TCRdb keeps in-frame clones, though not all of them. The data contain 20,000 to 25,000 clones, around nine tenths of them singletons. Sequencing was carried out using peripheral blood. The receptors shown here come from an older woman with active COVID-19.

The chain joins TRBV6-6 to TRBJ2-7; D remains ambiguous. CDR1 is MNHNY, CDR2 SVGAGI, per germline (reference sequence). The CDR3 is 15 amino acids. The V and J ends lost 0 bases and 3 bases respectively, with 12 bases between them. CDR3 residues: CASSYSSSLYYEQYF. The CDR3 DNA reads as TGTGCCAGCAGTTACTCGAGTTCTCTCTACTACGAGCAGTACTTC.

This sequence joins TRBV7-2 and TRBJ1-1; 8 bases are shared with TRBD1. Unmatched junction bases numbered 21, after V lost 4 bases and J lost 5 bases. Germline V gene sequence: CDR1 SGHTA, CDR2 FQGNSA. This CDR3 is built from 19 residues. The CDR3 nucleotides read TGTGCCAGCAGCTCCGATAGGTCGGGACAGGTCCTTCTGGGGACTGAAGCTTTCTTT. Translated, it gives CASSSDRSGQVLLGTEAFF.

The chain recombines TRBV19 with TRBJ2-7; 7 bases agree with TRBD2. With 5 bases clipped from V and 2 bases from J, the junction kept 3 bases outside the gene matches. CDR1 LNHDA and CDR2 SQIVND come from the germline V gene (reference sequence). CDR3 length: 13 amino acids. CDR3 region: CASSRGEPYEQYF. The DNA of the CDR3 is TGTGCCAGTAGTCGGGGGGAACCCTACGAGCAGTACTTC.

V usage is TRBV5-1 and J usage is TRBJ1-4; D uncertain. Germline lookup yields CDR1 SGHRS and CDR2 YFSETQ. Deletions cut 0 bases from V and 3 bases from J, with 9 bases between. The CDR3 is 15 residues long. The CDR3 loop is CASSLVAGSNEKLFF. The CDR3 region has the DNA TGCGCCAGCAGCTTGGTGGCAGGATCTAATGAAAAACTGTTTTTT.

V gene TRBV10-3 combines with J gene TRBJ1-4; TRBD1 aligns across 10 bases. This CDR3 spans 18 amino acids. Trimming at V came to 5 bases and at J to 8 bases, leaving 17 bases not matched to a gene. CDR1 is ENHRY and CDR2 is SYGVKD in the germline V gene. The CDR3, as DNA: TGTGCCATCAGTAATGGGGGGACAGGGGTCGGCTTTGGAGAAAAACTGTTTTTT. Its protein product is CAISNGGTGVGFGEKLFF.

The chain links TRBV4-1 to TRBJ2-5; 9 nucleotides line up with TRBD2. V shed 2 bases, J shed 7 bases, and the junction held 14 bases outside the gene matches. Per germline, CDR1 MGHRA and CDR2 YSYEKL. The CDR3 has 17 amino acids. CDR3 coding DNA: TGCGCCAGCAGCCAAACAGCGGGGGGCCTTCCTCGGGGGACCCAGTACTTC. Protein: CASSQTAGGLPRGTQYF.

This clone was found once. The rearrangement links TRBV10-2 to TRBJ2-3; 9 bases agree with TRBD2. V dropped 6 bases and J dropped 0; count of bases not matched to a gene: 4. Germline V gene sequence: CDR1 WSHSY, CDR2 SAAADI. The CDR3 runs to 15 residues. The CDR3 DNA reads TGCGCCAGCAGGAGGACTAGCGCTAGCACAGATACGCAGTATTTT. The encoded protein is CASRRTSASTDTQYF.

The rearrangement links TRBV5-1 to TRBJ1-1; D gene ambiguous. The length of the CDR3 is 16 residues. Trimming shortened V by 0 bases and J by 6 bases, and 18 bases separated the two germline ends. The V gene's germline CDR1 is SGHRS and CDR2 YFSETQ. This CDR3 is CASSLAGFANLAEAFF. The DNA for the CDR3 is TGCGCCAGCAGCTTGGCCGGTTTTGCGAATCTTGCTGAAGCTTTCTTT.

The V call is TRBV6-5, the J call TRBJ1-2; D call uncertain. The CDR3 contains 11 residues. Germline CDR1 is MNHEY and CDR2 is SVGAGI. V was pared by 5 bases and J by 8 bases, with 9 bases between. CDR3 DNA: TGTGCCAGCAGTCGCGCCGTGGGCTACACCTTC. As protein: CASSRAVGYTF.

This CDR3 is CASSLSRQGANEQFF. The CDR3 DNA follows: TGTGCCAGCAGTTTATCTAGGCAGGGGGCCAATGAGCAGTTCTTC. The V and J genes are TRBV27 and TRBJ2-1; 8 bases fit TRBD1. Germline trimming cut 0 bases from V and 6 bases from J; bases unmatched to any gene: 4. CDR3 size: 15 residues. The germline gives CDR1 MNHEY, CDR2 SMNVEV (reference sequence).

The chain joins TRBV7-9 to TRBJ1-4; 7 positions agree with TRBD1. The CDR3 has 15 residues. Unmatched junction bases numbered 15, after V lost 6 bases and J lost 11 bases. Per the germline V gene, CDR1 is SEHNR and CDR2 is FQNEAQ (reference sequence). The CDR3 nucleotides are TGTGCCAGCAGTCAAACCGACAGGGCCCATCGTAAACTGTTTTTT. It codes for CASSQTDRAHRKLFF.

Worth noting for this clone: Distinct nucleotide sequences in the sample also encode this CDR3. The chain employs TRBV2 and TRBJ2-3; D is ambiguous. Germline V gene lookup returns CDR1 SNHLY and CDR2 FYNNEI. This CDR3 spans 15 amino acids. The V gene lost 6 bases and the J gene lost 3 bases, with 16 bases spanning the gap. The CDR3 DNA sequence: TGTGCCAGCAGGGATAAGCTTAGCAGTACAGATACGCAGTATTTT. Its protein is CASRDKLSSTDTQYF.

The chain joins TRBV4-1 to TRBJ1-3, with D perhaps TRBD1 (6 bases). Germline lookup yields CDR1 MGHRA and CDR2 YSYEKL. This CDR3 is built from 14 residues. Trimming shortened V by 1 base and J by 8 bases, and 12 bases separated the two germline ends. In DNA form, the CDR3 reads TGCGCCAGCAGCCAAGGCAGGGGATCGGACACCATATATTTT. Encoded protein: CASSQGRGSDTIYF.

The J gene is TRBJ2-7, the V gene TRBV6-7; TRBD2 matches 9 bases. TRBV6-7 is sorted into the ORF group, with uncertain function. CDR3 size: 15 residues. V dropped 9 bases and J dropped 2; count of bases not matched to a gene: 11. CDR3 region: CARYRVAGVPYEQYF. The DNA for the CDR3 is TGTGCCAGATACCGCGTAGCGGGGGTCCCCTACGAGCAGTACTTC.

This clone is a singleton in its sample. In DNA form, the CDR3 reads TGTGCCAGCAGACCCACCCGGGGGGGGTATGAAAAACTGTTTTTT. Its protein is CASRPTRGGYEKLFF. The chain recombines TRBV6-5 with TRBJ1-4; perhaps TRBD1 as D (5 bases). Trimming left V 6 bases short and J 6 bases short, with 17 bases between. In germline, CDR1 is MNHEY, CDR2 SVGAGI. CDR3 length equals 15 residues.

The chain uses TRBV5-5 and TRBJ2-3; 9 positions agree with TRBD2. V lost 4 bases, J lost 4 bases, and 7 bases stayed unmatched. The CDR3 has 15 amino acids. Germline V lookup: CDR1 SGHKS, CDR2 YYEKEE (reference sequence). CDR3 sequence: CASSIVAGAADTQYF. In DNA form, the CDR3 reads TGTGCCAGCAGCATCGTAGCGGGGGCGGCAGATACGCAGTATTTT.

The gene calls are TRBV3-1 (or the pseudogene TRBV3-2) and TRBJ1-4, with a tentative D call TRBD1 (5 bases). The V and J ends lost 1 base and 8 bases respectively, with 17 bases between them. The CDR3 covers 16 residues. Per germline, CDR1 LGHDT and CDR2 YNNKEL (reference sequence). The CDR3 region has the DNA TGTGCCAGCAGCCAAGGTCTGACAGCGACGAAAGAAAAACTGTTTTTT. This codes for CASSQGLTATKEKLFF.

This rearrangement joins TRBV19 to TRBJ1-5; 8 bases are a match to TRBD1. The CDR3 has 16 residues. Germline V gene lookup returns CDR1 LNHDA and CDR2 SQIVND (reference sequence). V lost 6 bases and J lost 2; bases outside the gene matches: 9. DNA of the CDR3: TGTGCCAGTAGCAATCGGACAGGGCGAGGCAATCAGCCCCAGCATTTT. Amino acid sequence: CASSNRTGRGNQPQHF.

The chain links TRBV6-5 to TRBJ1-5; D not certain. CDR1 MNHEY and CDR2 SVGAGI come from the germline V gene. The CDR3 runs 13 residues. V was clipped by 5 bases and J by 7 bases, with 12 bases between them. The CDR3 nucleotides are TGTGCCAGCAGTCAGGTTCCAGAGCAGCCCCAGCATTTT. This codes for CASSQVPEQPQHF.

The rearrangement links TRBV10-3 to TRBJ2-5; TRBD2 matches 12 bases. The CDR3 contains 17 residues. The V segment lost 2 bases and the J segment 4 bases; nucleotides outside the gene matches: 8. Germline V gene sequence: CDR1 ENHRY, CDR2 SYGVKD. The CDR3 loop reads CAISEPRSSGGVETQYF. The CDR3 DNA reads TGTGCCATCAGTGAGCCGCGGTCTAGCGGGGGGGTAGAGACCCAGTACTTC.

The chain carries TRBV3-1 (or the pseudogene TRBV3-2) and TRBJ2-7; D perhaps matches TRBD2 (6 bases). The V gene lost 0 bases and the J gene lost 1 base, with 22 bases spanning the gap. Looked up from germline, CDR1 is LGHDT and CDR2 is YNNKEL (reference sequence). CDR3 length equals 19 residues. In nucleotides, the CDR3 is TGTGCCAGCAGCCAAGAAAAGGGGTTCATGGGACTTGGTTCCTACGAGCAGTACTTC. It yields the protein CASSQEKGFMGLGSYEQYF.

The CDR3 spells CASSFKGQRRETQYF. The CDR3, as DNA: TGTGCCAGCAGCTTCAAGGGACAGCGCCGGGAGACCCAGTACTTC. The rearrangement links TRBV7-3 to TRBJ2-5, with 7 bases that match TRBD1. Germline values: CDR1 SGHTA, CDR2 FQGTGA. The length of the CDR3 is 15 residues. The junction had 9 bases not matched to a gene; V was cut back by 3 bases and J by 5 bases.

This chain joins TRBV6-1 and TRBJ1-6; 7 bases match TRBD1. Germline CDR1 is MNHNS and CDR2 is SASEGT. V gave up 3 bases and J gave up 8 bases; unmatched junction bases: 4. This CDR3 comprises 14 residues. CDR3 sequence: CASSEPGQYSPLHF. DNA for the CDR3: TGTGCCAGCAGTGAGCCGGGACAGTATTCACCCCTCCACTTT.